This T cell receptor beta chain was documented in a study of blood T cell repertoires in COVID-19. About the research overall: Acute-phase and convalescent COVID-19 samples originated in the United States, Italy and Spain. Sources were T cells, B-cell-depleted T cells, or PBMCs; the material itself was cDNA or gDNA.

Source study methods: Amplification of reference gene primers was used by the study to estimate nucleated cell counts. Repertoires were generated with immunoSEQ multiplex PCR, while TCRdb's copy carries only in-frame clones and drops some. The V and J calls and clone size were taken over from that table, and D and trimming were inferred from the DNA. The sample comprises roughly 160,000 clones, roughly 86% of which are singletons, and roughly 0.95% rests with the top ten. Between the trimmed V and J ends, which lost 0 bases and 3 bases, there was a span of 11 bases. This CDR3 is built from 15 residues. CDR1 is SGHRS and CDR2 is YFSETQ in the germline V gene.

The chain employs TRBV5-1 and TRBJ2-3; D is uncertain. The TCR was taken from a man younger than 35 with acute or convalescent COVID-19. Sequencing input: peripheral blood. The CDR3 region has the DNA TGCGCCAGCAGCTTGGGGGCTAAACGGACAGATACGCAGTATTTT. Translating gives CASSLGAKRTDTQYF.